This T cell receptor (beta chain) was sequenced in a study of blood T cell repertoires in COVID-19. Only a few counts were recorded for this clone. The junction differs from germline at one of its ends, possibly a read error. Assay: immunoSEQ multiplex PCR; the TCRdb copy retains only in-frame clones and omits some. The sample records roughly 150,000 clones, around 81% being singletons. Germline values: CDR1 SGHDT, CDR2 YYEEEE. This CDR3 is 11 amino acids long. Adults between about 18 and 95 years of age took part from under 30 US areas. Cohort placement rested on clinical history that participants reported themselves.

This sequence joins TRBV5-6 and TRBJ1-1; D uncertain. Sample: PBMCs or T cells enriched from blood (not recorded which). The source is a man aged 35-49 years who had recovered from COVID-19. The CDR3 region has the DNA TGTGCCAGCAGCTTGGCTCGGAGGGTCTTATTT. Protein sequence: CASSLARRVLF.